The 8 T cell receptor beta chains below were found in one sample sequenced in a study of T cells after yellow fever vaccination. MiXCR, applied by TCRdb to the 5' RACE reads, yields one record per CDR3 protein. The table shows 620,000 or so distinct CDR3 sequences, with less than 20% occurring only once. This sample comprised PBMCs, obtained about 5 days after the first yellow fever vaccination. All receptors come from a man between 18 and 35 years old who received the YFV17D yellow fever vaccine.

The chain links TRBV6-2 or TRBV6-3 to TRBJ2-7; no definite D call. V was shortened by 6 bases and J by 4 bases, with 10 bases between the two germline ends. Germline assignment: CDR1 MNHEY and CDR2 SVGEGT. The CDR3 extends over 12 amino acids. The CDR3 DNA follows: TGTGCCAGCAGCCGTTTGGGTTACGAGCAGTACGTC. It yields the protein CASSRLGYEQYV.

This chain links TRBV5-1 with TRBJ2-3, with a possible D match to TRBD2 (5 bases). The CDR3 contains 15 residues. Looked up from germline, CDR1 is SGHRS and CDR2 is YFSETQ. With 7 bases removed from V and 4 bases from J, the gap between germline ends came to 19 bases. The CDR3 DNA follows: TGCGCCAGCGGCTCCGGGGTGGGCCGCGCAGATACGCAGTATTTT. Protein product: CASGSGVGRADTQYF.

The table lists this clonotype with a few counts. The CDR3 reads CASSKDRVGYTF. CDR3 nucleotides: TGTGCCAGCAGCAAAGACAGGGTCGGCTACACCTTC. The rearrangement joins TRBV7-9 to TRBJ1-2; the match to TRBD1 covers 7 bases. V lost 5 bases to trimming and J lost 8 bases; unmatched junction nucleotides: 5. This CDR3 comprises 12 residues. From germline, CDR1 is SEHNR and CDR2 FQNEAQ (reference sequence).

This clonotype is a singleton in its sample. This rearrangement joins TRBV7-2 to TRBJ2-7, with 7 nucleotides matching TRBD2. CDR3 size: 14 residues. Unmatched junction bases numbered 11, after V lost 5 bases and J lost 7 bases. Germline assignment: CDR1 SGHTA and CDR2 FQGNSA. The DNA of the CDR3 is TGTGCCAGCAGCCTGAACCGGGGGGTTGGGGAGCAGTACTTC. Translation: CASSLNRGVGEQYF. The full variable domain, completed using reference TRBV7-2 and TRBJ2-7, is GAGVSQSPSNKVTEKGKDVELRCDPISGHTALYWYRQSLGQGLEFLIYFQGNSAPDKSGLPSDRFSAERTGGSVSTLTIQRTQQEDSAVYLCASSLNRGVGEQYFGPGTRLTVT.

J is TRBJ2-7 and V is TRBV5-1, with 11 bases identical to TRBD2. The CDR3 length is 15 residues. V lost 3 bases to trimming and J lost 5 bases; unmatched junction nucleotides: 7. In germline, CDR1 is SGHRS, CDR2 YFSETQ. The CDR3 region has the DNA TGCGCCAGCAGCTCGGGACTAGCGGTCACCAACGAGCAGTACTTC. Encoded protein: CASSSGLAVTNEQYF.

The V and J genes are TRBV10-2 and TRBJ1-5; D remains ambiguous. The germline CDR1 and CDR2 sequences are WSHSY and SAAADI. The length of the CDR3 is 16 residues. V lost 2 bases and J 4 bases, leaving 15 bases between the germline ends. The CDR3 spells CASSEEANLQNQPQHF. In DNA form, the CDR3 reads TGCGCCAGCAGTGAGGAGGCCAACCTTCAGAATCAGCCCCAGCATTTT.

The chain employs TRBV10-3 and TRBJ2-5; D is unresolved. Germline values: CDR1 ENHRY, CDR2 SYGVKD. CDR3 length equals 11 residues. Trimming took 2 bases from V and 5 from J, leaving 3 bases between them. The CDR3 nucleotides are TGTGCCATCAGTGAGGGGGAGACCCAGTACTTC. It specifies CAISEGETQYF.

This clonotype has just a few counts. V usage is TRBV11-2 and J usage is TRBJ2-5, with no clear D. Per germline, CDR1 SGHAT and CDR2 FQNNGV. The CDR3 has 14 amino acids. V was cut by 4 bases and J by 4 bases, with 13 bases left in between. The CDR3 sequence is CASSSPSATETQYF. For the CDR3, the DNA is TGTGCCAGCAGCTCCCCCTCGGCGACAGAGACCCAGTACTTC. Supplemented by reference TRBV11-2 and TRBJ2-5, the full variable domain reads EAGVAQSPRYKIIEKRQSVAFWCNPISGHATLYWYQQILGQGPKLLIQFQNNGVVDDSQLPKDRFSAERLKGVDSTLKIQPAKLEDSAVYLCASSSPSATETQYFGPGTRLLVL.